This entry lists 6 T cell receptor beta chains sequenced from one sample in a study of CD8 T cells in ankylosing spondylitis. These receptors have no known antigen. TCRdb reprocessed the 5' RACE reads with MiXCR, giving one entry per CDR3 protein. The sample shows hundreds of thousands of distinct CDR3 sequences, about 11% of them seen only once. Study-wide findings and caveats: Made up of roughly 8 highly homologous variants, a TCR beta motif appeared characteristic of ankylosing spondylitis blood.

Sequencing was carried out using blood, either unsorted or a sorted T cell fraction (not recorded which). Receptor source: a male donor with ankylosing spondylitis.

In its sample, this clonotype was seen a few times. V gene TRBV20-1 combines with J gene TRBJ1-5, with D unclear. The CDR3 is 14 residues long. The V gene's germline CDR1 is DFQATT and CDR2 SNEGSKA (reference sequence). Between the trimmed V and J ends, which lost 4 bases and 6 bases, there was a span of 16 bases. The CDR3 DNA is TGCAGTGCTAACGGAGATGTATCTGGTCAGCCCCAGCATTTT. Its protein product is CSANGDVSGQPQHF.

This clonotype appeared many times. The V and J genes are TRBV20-1 and TRBJ2-5; TRBD1 matches 7 bases. From germline, CDR1 is DFQATT and CDR2 SNEGSKA (reference sequence). V dropped 5 bases and J dropped 4; count of bases not matched to a gene: 1. CDR3 length: 11 amino acids. CDR3 in amino acids: CSAYRGETQYF. DNA for the CDR3: TGCAGTGCTTACAGGGGAGAGACCCAGTACTTC.

This clonotype has at least ten counts. The chain recombines TRBV7-9 with TRBJ1-2; 11 bases fit TRBD1. The trim removed 5 bases at V and 7 bases at J, leaving 9 bases unmatched. Germline V gene lookup returns CDR1 SEHNR and CDR2 FQNEAQ (reference sequence). The CDR3 has 15 residues. Here the CDR3 DNA reads TGTGCCAGCAGCCCAAAAGGACAGGGGGCCGGTGGCTACACCTTC. Translating gives CASSPKGQGAGGYTF.

V gene TRBV29-1 combines with J gene TRBJ2-5; no clear D. V was trimmed by 1 base and J by 2 bases, leaving 8 bases between them. The germline V gene has CDR1 SQVTM and CDR2 ANQGSEA. The length of the CDR3 is 13 residues. CDR3 protein: CSVEVVEQETQYF. The CDR3 DNA follows: TGCAGCGTTGAAGTGGTTGAGCAAGAGACCCAGTACTTC.

This clonotype was seen at least ten times. V is TRBV20-1 and J is TRBJ2-3; TRBD2 aligns across 9 bases. CDR3 length: 17 amino acids. Losses at the gene ends were 0 bases for V and 0 bases for J; bases not matched to a gene: 7. Germline CDR1 DFQATT, CDR2 SNEGSKA (reference sequence). The CDR3 bases are TGCAGTGCTAGAGATTCGGGCGGGAGGGGGAGCACAGATACGCAGTATTTT. Protein product: CSARDSGGRGSTDTQYF.

Details on this clonotype: Just one base apart from a much larger clone, this may be a read error. The chain uses TRBV5-1 and TRBJ1-4; unclear D gene. The CDR3 is 14 residues long. V was shortened by 0 bases and J by 0 bases, with 3 bases between the two germline ends. Germline lookup yields CDR1 SGHRS and CDR2 YFSETQ. CDR3 sequence: CASSLETTNEKLFF. CDR3 in DNA: TGCGCCAGCAGCTTGGAGACAACTAATGAAAAACTGTTTTTT.